This T cell receptor beta chain was sequenced during a study of long-term antiretroviral therapy in people with HIV. The ends lost 8 bases at V and 3 bases at J; junction bases unmatched: 6. Germline CDR1 reads LNHDA; CDR2 reads SQIVND (reference sequence). This CDR3 is 13 amino acids long. An immunoSEQ assay, version v3.0, was performed at survey level. Measured with immunoSEQ multiplex PCR; TCRdb has only the in-frame clones, and not every one. The sample includes 15,000 to 20,000 clones, about 81% of them seen just once. This clone has a single count. The antigen is not known. Study-level results: The study found that diversity rose after ART but stayed below transplant donor controls.

This chain links TRBV19 with TRBJ2-5; TRBD1 aligns across 7 bases. This TCR came from a man aged 18 to 30 with HIV. The source was unsorted PBMCs, collected 0.1 years after starting antiretroviral therapy. The CDR3 DNA reads TGTGCCAGTGCCGACAGGGAAGAAGAGACCCAGTACTTC. It encodes CASADREEETQYF.